Described below is a single TCR beta chain sequence and its context. The antigen remains undetermined. CDR3 length: 14 residues. Trimming took 4 bases from V and 4 from J; bases not matched to a gene: 5. CDR1 SGHKS and CDR2 YYEKEE come from the germline V gene (reference sequence). These data originate in a study of response to subunit inactivated influenza vaccine. The study's findings and limits: Authors proposed each seasonal influenza vaccination draws in few new T cells.

TCRdb redid the calling of the RT-PCR reads with MiXCR, one entry per CDR3 protein. The data contain hundreds of thousands of distinct CDR3 sequences, roughly 10% of them singletons. A further study also used this sample, focusing on T cells expressing NK-cell markers. From that study: For TCR beta, cDNA was produced by 5'RACE template switching with UMIs. Dominant NKG2C+ clonotypes accounted for roughly 1.0-8% of CD8+ T cells in six or seven donors. These clonotypes additionally ranked first within the CD3+CD56-NKG2C+ fraction of a handful of donors. HCMV specificity of the expanded NKG2C+ T cell clones stayed unclear.

The chain employs TRBV5-5 and TRBJ2-3; TRBD1 agrees at 8 bases. This receptor was obtained from a man over 45 who received an inactivated influenza vaccine. Source: PBMCs from blood, taken on the day of vaccination. CDR3 nucleotide sequence: TGTGCCAGCAGCCGCGACAGGGGAGCAGATACGCAGTATTTT. It is translated as CASSRDRGADTQYF.